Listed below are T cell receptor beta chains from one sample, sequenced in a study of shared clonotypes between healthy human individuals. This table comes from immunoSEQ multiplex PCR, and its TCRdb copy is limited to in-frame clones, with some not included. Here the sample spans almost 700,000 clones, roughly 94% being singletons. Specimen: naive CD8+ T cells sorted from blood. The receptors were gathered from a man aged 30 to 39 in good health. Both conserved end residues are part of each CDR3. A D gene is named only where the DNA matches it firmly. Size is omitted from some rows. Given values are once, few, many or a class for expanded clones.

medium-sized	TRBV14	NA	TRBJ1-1	CASSHPPTANTEAFF	TGTGCCAGCAGCCATCCACCGACAGCGAACACTGAAGCTTTCTTT
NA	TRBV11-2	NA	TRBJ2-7	CASSLERSAREKQYF	TGTGCCAGCAGCTTAGAGCGGTCCGCGAGGGAGAAGCAGTACTTC
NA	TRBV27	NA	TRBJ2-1	CASSLGFAGLDEQFF	TGTGCCAGCAGTTTAGGGTTTGCTGGGTTGGATGAGCAGTTCTTC
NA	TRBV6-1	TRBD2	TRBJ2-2	CASSKRLASGELFF	TGTGCCAGCAGTAAACGACTAGCGAGCGGGGAGCTGTTTTTT
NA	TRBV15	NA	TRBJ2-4	CATRRYVGGQNIQYF	TGTGCCACCAGAAGATACGTGGGGGGGCAAAACATTCAGTACTTC
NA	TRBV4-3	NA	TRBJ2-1	CASSQDLHDNEQFF	TGCGCCAGCAGCCAAGATCTTCACGACAATGAGCAGTTCTTC
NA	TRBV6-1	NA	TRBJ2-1	CASSHIPTRDEQFF	TGTGCCAGCAGTCACATCCCGACCCGGGATGAGCAGTTCTTC
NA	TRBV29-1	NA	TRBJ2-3	CSGGTSTDTQYF	TGCAGCGGGGGGACTAGCACAGATACGCAGTATTTT
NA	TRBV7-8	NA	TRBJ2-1	CASSSPLGSSYNEQFF	TGTGCCAGCAGCTCTCCCCTGGGAAGCTCCTACAATGAGCAGTTCTTC
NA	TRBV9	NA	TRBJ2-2	CASSVNGGTGELFF	TGTGCCAGCAGCGTAAACGGAGGCACCGGGGAGCTGTTTTTT
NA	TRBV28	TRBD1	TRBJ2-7	CASSYGQGFYEQYF	TGTGCCAGCAGCTATGGACAGGGGTTCTACGAGCAGTACTTC
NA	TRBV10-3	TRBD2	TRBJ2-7	CAIRLSGSPHEQYF	TGTGCCATCAGGCTTAGCGGGAGTCCCCACGAGCAGTACTTC
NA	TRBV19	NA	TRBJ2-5	CASSGRNQETQYF	TGTGCCAGTAGTGGTCGGAACCAAGAGACCCAGTACTTC
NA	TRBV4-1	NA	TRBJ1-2	CASSQTPSGAYQDINYGYTF	TGCGCCAGCAGCCAAACCCCCTCTGGGGCCTATCAGGATATTAACTATGGCTACACCTTC
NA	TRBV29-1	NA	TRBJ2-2	CSVLATNTGELFF	TGCAGCGTTCTGGCGACGAACACCGGGGAGCTGTTTTTT
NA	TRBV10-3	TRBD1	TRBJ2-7	CAIRFQGAGDEQYF	TGTGCCATCAGGTTTCAGGGGGCAGGAGACGAGCAGTACTTC
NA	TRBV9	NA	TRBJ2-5	CASSVDTGAQYF	TGTGCCAGCAGCGTAGACACGGGGGCCCAGTACTTC
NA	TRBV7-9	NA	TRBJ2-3	CASSLGGDRSTDTQYF	TGTGCCAGCAGCTTAGGGGGGGACAGAAGCACAGATACGCAGTATTTT
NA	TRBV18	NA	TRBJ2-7	CASSPPGGSGLTYEQYF	TGTGCCAGCTCACCACCGGGGGGATCAGGGTTAACCTACGAGCAGTACTTC
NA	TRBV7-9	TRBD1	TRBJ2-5	CASAGTEETQYF	TGTGCCAGCGCAGGGACAGAAGAGACCCAGTACTTC
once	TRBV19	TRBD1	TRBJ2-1	CASTWTGGTKEQFF	TGTGCCAGTACGTGGACAGGGGGGACAAAGGAGCAGTTCTTC
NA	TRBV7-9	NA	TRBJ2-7	CASSSWGPDEQYF	TGTGCCAGCAGCTCCTGGGGGCCCGACGAGCAGTACTTC
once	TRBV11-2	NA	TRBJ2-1	CASSLASNNEQFF	TGTGCCAGCAGCTTAGCGTCCAACAATGAGCAGTTCTTC
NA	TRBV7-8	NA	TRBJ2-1	CASSLVVGGRDPFF	TGTGCCAGCAGCTTAGTGGTGGGTGGTAGAGATCCGTTCTTC
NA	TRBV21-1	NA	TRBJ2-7	CASSKVPSFYEQYF	TGTGCCAGCAGCAAAGTTCCGAGTTTCTACGAGCAGTACTTC
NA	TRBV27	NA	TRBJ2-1	CASTLTLGGEQFF	TGTGCCAGCACCCTGACCTTGGGGGGCGAGCAGTTCTTC
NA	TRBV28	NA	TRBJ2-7	CASSLAGGGYEQYF	TGTGCCAGCAGTTTAGCCGGGGGAGGCTACGAGCAGTACTTC
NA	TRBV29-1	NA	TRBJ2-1	CSVVKSGTSRYNEQFF	TGCAGCGTTGTCAAATCAGGGACTTCGAGGTACAATGAGCAGTTCTTC
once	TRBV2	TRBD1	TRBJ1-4	CASSPRQGNEKLFF	TGTGCCAGCAGCCCCAGACAGGGTAATGAAAAACTGTTTTTT
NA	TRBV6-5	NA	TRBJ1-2	CASSYSWTDRRLGYTF	TGTGCCAGCAGTTACTCTTGGACAGACAGACGATTGGGCTACACCTTC
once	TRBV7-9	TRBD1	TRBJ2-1	CASSPGQGSYNEQFF	TGTGCCAGCAGCCCGGGACAGGGCTCCTACAATGAGCAGTTCTTC
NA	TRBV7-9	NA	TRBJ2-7	CASSLGTRPYEQYF	TGTGCCAGCAGCTTAGGGACTCGACCTTACGAGCAGTACTTC
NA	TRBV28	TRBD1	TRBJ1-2	CASSPGTGGGLNYGYTF	TGTGCCAGCAGCCCAGGGACAGGGGGTGGGCTAAACTATGGCTACACCTTC
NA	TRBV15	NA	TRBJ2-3	CATSRGIADTDTQYF	TGTGCCACCAGCAGGGGAATAGCCGACACAGATACGCAGTATTTT
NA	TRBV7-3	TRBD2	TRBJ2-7	CASSLTPTSGTPRDEQYF	TGTGCCAGCAGCCTAACCCCCACTAGCGGGACCCCTCGTGATGAGCAGTACTTC
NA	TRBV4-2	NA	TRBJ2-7	CASSQDRAVTYEQYF	TGTGCCAGCAGCCAAGATCGGGCAGTCACCTACGAGCAGTACTTC
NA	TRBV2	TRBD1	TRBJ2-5	CASSESQGASWETQYF	TGTGCCAGCAGTGAATCCCAGGGGGCTAGTTGGGAGACCCAGTACTTC
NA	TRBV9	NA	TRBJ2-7	CASSVQGLPSTEQYF	TGTGCCAGCAGCGTTCAGGGACTTCCATCCACCGAGCAGTACTTC
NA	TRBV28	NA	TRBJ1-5	CASSFPDSSNQPQHF	TGTGCCAGCAGTTTCCCCGACAGTAGCAATCAGCCCCAGCATTTT
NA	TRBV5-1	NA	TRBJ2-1	CASSRWGNEQFF	TGCGCCAGCAGCCGTTGGGGCAATGAGCAGTTCTTC
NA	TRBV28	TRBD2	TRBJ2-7	CASSPLTSGSYEQYF	TGTGCCAGCAGCCCACTGACTAGCGGGAGCTACGAGCAGTACTTC
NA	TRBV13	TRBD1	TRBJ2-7	CASGSRTGQGVYEQYF	TGTGCCAGCGGCTCGAGGACGGGACAGGGGGTCTACGAGCAGTACTTC
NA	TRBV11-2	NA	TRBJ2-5	CASSLVGETQYF	TGTGCCAGCAGCTTAGTCGGAGAGACCCAGTACTTC
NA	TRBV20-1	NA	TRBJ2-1	CSGRLDNEQFF	TGCAGTGGACGACTGGACAATGAGCAGTTCTTC
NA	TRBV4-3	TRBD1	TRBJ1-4	CASSQTRDSATNEKLFF	TGCGCCAGCAGCCAAACTAGGGACAGTGCAACTAATGAAAAACTGTTTTTT
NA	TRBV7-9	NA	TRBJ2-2	CASSLADTGELFF	TGTGCCAGCAGCTTAGCAGACACCGGGGAGCTGTTTTTT
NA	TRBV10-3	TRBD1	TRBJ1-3	CAISPDRGDLSGNTIYF	TGTGCCATCAGTCCAGACAGGGGGGATCTCTCTGGAAACACCATATATTTT
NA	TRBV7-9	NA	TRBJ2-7	CASSLSEGVEQYF	TGTGCCAGCAGCTTATCGGAAGGGGTAGAGCAGTACTTC
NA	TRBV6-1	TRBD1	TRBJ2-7	CASTLLTGQGYEQYF	TGTGCCAGCACCCTATTAACAGGACAGGGGTACGAGCAGTACTTC
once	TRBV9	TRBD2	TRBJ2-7	CASSVGTGGRSYEQYF	TGTGCCAGCAGCGTAGGGACCGGCGGGAGATCCTACGAGCAGTACTTC
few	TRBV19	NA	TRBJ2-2	CASSMRAGAGELFF	TGTGCCAGTAGTATGAGGGCAGGTGCCGGGGAGCTGTTTTTT
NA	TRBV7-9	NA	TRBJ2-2	CASSLAGGQRSTGELFF	TGTGCCAGCAGCTTAGCGGGCGGGCAGCGAAGCACCGGGGAGCTGTTTTTT
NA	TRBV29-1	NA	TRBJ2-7	CSVEEGTSSYEQYF	TGCAGCGTTGAAGAAGGGACAAGCTCCTACGAGCAGTACTTC
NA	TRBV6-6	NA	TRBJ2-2	CASSPYGGGNTGELFF	TGTGCCAGCTCCCCCTATGGGGGTGGAAACACCGGGGAGCTGTTTTTT
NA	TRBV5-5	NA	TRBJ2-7	CASSFSSRDLAYEQYF	TGTGCCAGCAGCTTTAGCTCCCGGGACTTAGCCTACGAGCAGTACTTC
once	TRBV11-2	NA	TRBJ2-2	CASSLGSRLANTGELFF	TGTGCCAGCAGCTTAGGAAGTCGGCTAGCGAACACCGGGGAGCTGTTTTTT
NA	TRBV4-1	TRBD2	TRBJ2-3	CASSQDPSGNTDTQYF	TGCGCCAGCAGCCAAGATCCTAGCGGGAACACAGATACGCAGTATTTT
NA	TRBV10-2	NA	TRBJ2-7	CASSESGGPTYEQYF	TGCGCCAGCAGTGAGTCGGGGGGGCCCACCTACGAGCAGTACTTC
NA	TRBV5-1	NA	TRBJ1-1	CASSLGADQEAFF	TGCGCCAGCAGCTTGGGGGCAGACCAAGAAGCTTTCTTT